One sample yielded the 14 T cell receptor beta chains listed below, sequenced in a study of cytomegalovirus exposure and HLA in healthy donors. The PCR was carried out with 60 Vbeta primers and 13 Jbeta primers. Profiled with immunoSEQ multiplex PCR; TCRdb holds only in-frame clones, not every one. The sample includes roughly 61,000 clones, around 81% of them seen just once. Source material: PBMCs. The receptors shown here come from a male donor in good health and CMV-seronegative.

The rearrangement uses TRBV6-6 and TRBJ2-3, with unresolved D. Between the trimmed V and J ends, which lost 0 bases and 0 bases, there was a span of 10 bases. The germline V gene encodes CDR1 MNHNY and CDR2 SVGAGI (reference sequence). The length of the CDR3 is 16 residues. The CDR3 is CASSYSSFYSTDTQYF. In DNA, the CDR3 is TGTGCCAGCAGTTACTCTTCCTTCTACAGCACAGATACGCAGTATTTT.

CDR3 residues: CASSLDMSTDTQYF. CDR3 nucleotide sequence: TGTGCCAGCAGCTTAGATATGTCCACAGATACGCAGTATTTT. The rearrangement links TRBV11-2 to TRBJ2-3; D is undetermined. Trimming stripped 0 bases from V and 2 bases from J, with 6 bases between. Germline V gene lookup returns CDR1 SGHAT and CDR2 FQNNGV. The CDR3 totals 14 residues.

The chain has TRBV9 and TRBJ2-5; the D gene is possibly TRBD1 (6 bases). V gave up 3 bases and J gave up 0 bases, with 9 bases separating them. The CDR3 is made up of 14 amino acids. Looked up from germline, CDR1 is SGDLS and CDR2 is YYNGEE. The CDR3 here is CASSAGHNQETQYF. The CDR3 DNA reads TGTGCCAGCAGCGCGGGACACAACCAAGAGACCCAGTACTTC.

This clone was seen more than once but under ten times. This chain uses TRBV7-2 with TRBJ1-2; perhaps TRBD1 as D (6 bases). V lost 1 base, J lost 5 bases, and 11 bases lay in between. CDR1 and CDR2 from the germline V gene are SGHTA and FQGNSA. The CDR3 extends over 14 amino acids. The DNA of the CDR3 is TGTGCCAGCAGCTTAGGCCCCCAGGGGTATGGCTACACCTTC. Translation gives CASSLGPQGYGYTF.

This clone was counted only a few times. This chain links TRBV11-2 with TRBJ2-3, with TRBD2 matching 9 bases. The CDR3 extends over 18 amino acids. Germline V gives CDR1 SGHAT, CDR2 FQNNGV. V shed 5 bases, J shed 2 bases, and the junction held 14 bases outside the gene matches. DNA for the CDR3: TGTGCCAGCAGCCCTCGGGGCGGGGGGGCCTCTAACACAGATACGCAGTATTTT. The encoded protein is CASSPRGGGASNTDTQYF. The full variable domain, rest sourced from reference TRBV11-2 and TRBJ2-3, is EAGVAQSPRYKIIEKRQSVAFWCNPISGHATLYWYQQILGQGPKLLIQFQNNGVVDDSQLPKDRFSAERLKGVDSTLKIQPAKLEDSAVYLCASSPRGGGASNTDTQYFGPGTRLTVL.

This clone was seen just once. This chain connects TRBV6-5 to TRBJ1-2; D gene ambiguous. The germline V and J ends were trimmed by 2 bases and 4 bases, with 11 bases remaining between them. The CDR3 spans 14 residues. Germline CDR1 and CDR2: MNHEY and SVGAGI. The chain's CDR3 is CASSYAGEGYGYTF. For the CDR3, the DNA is TGTGCCAGCAGTTACGCCGGGGAGGGCTATGGCTACACCTTC.

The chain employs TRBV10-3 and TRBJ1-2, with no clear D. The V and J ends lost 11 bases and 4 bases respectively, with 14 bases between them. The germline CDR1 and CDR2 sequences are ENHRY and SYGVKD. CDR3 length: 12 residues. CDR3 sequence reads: CALSDSAYGYTF. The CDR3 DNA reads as TGTGCCTTATCAGATTCCGCCTATGGCTACACCTTC.

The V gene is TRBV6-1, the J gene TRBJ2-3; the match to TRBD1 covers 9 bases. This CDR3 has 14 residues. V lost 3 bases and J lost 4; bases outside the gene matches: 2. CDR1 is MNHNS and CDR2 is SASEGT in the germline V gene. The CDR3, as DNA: TGTGCCAGCAGTGACTGGACAGGGGCAGATACGCAGTATTTT. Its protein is CASSDWTGADTQYF.

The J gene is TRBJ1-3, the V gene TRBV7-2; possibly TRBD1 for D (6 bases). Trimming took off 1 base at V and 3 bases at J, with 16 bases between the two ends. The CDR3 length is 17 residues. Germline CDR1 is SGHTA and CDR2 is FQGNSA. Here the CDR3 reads CASSLGGGGGSGNTIYF. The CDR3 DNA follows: TGTGCCAGCAGCTTAGGCGGCGGGGGGGGCAGTGGAAACACCATATATTTT.

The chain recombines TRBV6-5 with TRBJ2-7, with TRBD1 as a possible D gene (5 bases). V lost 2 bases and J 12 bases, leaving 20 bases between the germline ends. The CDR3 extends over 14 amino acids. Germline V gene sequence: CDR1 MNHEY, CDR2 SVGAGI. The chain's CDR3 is CASSYRVGETAMYF. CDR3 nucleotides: TGTGCCAGCAGTTACAGGGTAGGCGAGACAGCGATGTACTTC.

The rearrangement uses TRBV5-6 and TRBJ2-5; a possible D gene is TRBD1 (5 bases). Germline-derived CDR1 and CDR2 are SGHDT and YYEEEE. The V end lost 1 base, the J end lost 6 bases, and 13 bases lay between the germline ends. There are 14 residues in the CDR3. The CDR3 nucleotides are TGTGCCAGCAGCTTGAGGGGTACGCCAAAGACCCAGTACTTC. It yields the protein CASSLRGTPKTQYF.

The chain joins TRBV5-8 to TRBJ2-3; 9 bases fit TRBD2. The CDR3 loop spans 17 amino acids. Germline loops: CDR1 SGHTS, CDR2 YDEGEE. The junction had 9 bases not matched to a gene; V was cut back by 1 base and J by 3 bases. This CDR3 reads CASSLLGLAGTTDTQYF. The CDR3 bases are TGTGCCAGCAGCTTGCTGGGTCTAGCGGGAACAACAGATACGCAGTATTTT.

This CDR3 is CASSSYREADYGYTF. The CDR3 DNA reads TGTGCCAGCAGCTCCTACAGGGAAGCCGACTATGGCTACACCTTC. This chain uses TRBV7-2 with TRBJ1-2; a possible D gene is TRBD1 (6 bases). The length of the CDR3 is 15 residues. Germline V gene lookup returns CDR1 SGHTA and CDR2 FQGNSA. V was trimmed by 4 bases and J by 3 bases, leaving 15 bases between them.

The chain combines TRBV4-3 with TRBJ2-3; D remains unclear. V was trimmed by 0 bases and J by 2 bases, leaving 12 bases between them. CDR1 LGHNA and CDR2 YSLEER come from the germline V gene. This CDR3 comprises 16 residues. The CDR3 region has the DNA TGCGCCAGCAGCCAAGAGCTCGGCGGATACACAGATACGCAGTATTTT. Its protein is CASSQELGGYTDTQYF.